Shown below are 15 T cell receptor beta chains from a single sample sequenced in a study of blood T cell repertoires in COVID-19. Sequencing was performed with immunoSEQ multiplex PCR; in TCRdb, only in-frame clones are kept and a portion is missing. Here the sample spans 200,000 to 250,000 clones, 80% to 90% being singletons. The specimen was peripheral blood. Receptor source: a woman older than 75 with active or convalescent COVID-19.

The CDR3 coding sequence is TGTGCCAGCTCACCACCGAATGGGGGGGGCGAAGCTTTCTTT. It translates to CASSPPNGGGEAFF. The V and J genes are TRBV18 and TRBJ1-1; TRBD1 is a possible D gene (6 bases). Germline V gives CDR1 KGHSH, CDR2 LQKENI. The CDR3 sequence is 14 residues long. The V gene lost 0 bases and the J gene lost 8 bases, with 13 bases spanning the gap.

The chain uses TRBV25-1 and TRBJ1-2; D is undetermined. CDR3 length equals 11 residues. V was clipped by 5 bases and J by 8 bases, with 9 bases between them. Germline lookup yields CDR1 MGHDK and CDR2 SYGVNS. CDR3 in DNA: TGTGCCAGCAGTAATGGGCGCGGCTACACCTTC. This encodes CASSNGRGYTF.

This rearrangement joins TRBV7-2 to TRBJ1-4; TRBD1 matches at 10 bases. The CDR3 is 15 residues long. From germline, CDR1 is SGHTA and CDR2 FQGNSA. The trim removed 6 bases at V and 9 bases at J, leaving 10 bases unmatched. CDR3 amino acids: CASSHTGDRGKKLFF. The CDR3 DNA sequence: TGTGCCAGCAGTCACACCGGGGACAGGGGAAAAAAACTGTTTTTT.

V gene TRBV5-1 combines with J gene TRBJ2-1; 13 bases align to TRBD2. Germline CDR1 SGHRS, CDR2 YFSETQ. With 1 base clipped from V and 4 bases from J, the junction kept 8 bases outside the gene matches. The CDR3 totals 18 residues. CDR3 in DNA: TGCGCCAGCAGCTTGCCGACTAGCGGGAGGCTTCATTACAATGAGCAGTTCTTC. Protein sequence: CASSLPTSGRLHYNEQFF.

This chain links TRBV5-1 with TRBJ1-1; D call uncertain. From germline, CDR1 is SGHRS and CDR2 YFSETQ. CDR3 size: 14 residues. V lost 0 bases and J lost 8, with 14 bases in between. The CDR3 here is CASSLGTGLVEAFF. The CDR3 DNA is TGCGCCAGCAGCTTGGGCACCGGGTTGGTGGAAGCTTTCTTT. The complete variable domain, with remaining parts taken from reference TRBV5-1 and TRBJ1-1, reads KAGVTQTPRYLIKTRGQQVTLSCSPISGHRSVSWYQQTPGQGLQFLFEYFSETQRNKGNFPGRFSGRQFSNSRSEMNVSTLELGDSALYLCASSLGTGLVEAFFGQGTRLTVV.

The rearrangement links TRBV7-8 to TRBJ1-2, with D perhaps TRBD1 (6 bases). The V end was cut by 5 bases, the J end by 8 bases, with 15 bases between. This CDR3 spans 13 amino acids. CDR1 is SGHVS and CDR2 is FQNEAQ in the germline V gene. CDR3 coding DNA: TGTGCCAGCAGCCCTAACAGGGTTCACGGCTACACCTTC. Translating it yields CASSPNRVHGYTF.

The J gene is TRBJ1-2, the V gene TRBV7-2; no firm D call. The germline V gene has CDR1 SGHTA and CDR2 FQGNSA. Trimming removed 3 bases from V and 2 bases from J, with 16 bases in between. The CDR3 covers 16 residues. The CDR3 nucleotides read TGTGCCAGCAGCTTTAACTATATCGGATCCAACTATGGCTACACCTTC. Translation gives CASSFNYIGSNYGYTF.

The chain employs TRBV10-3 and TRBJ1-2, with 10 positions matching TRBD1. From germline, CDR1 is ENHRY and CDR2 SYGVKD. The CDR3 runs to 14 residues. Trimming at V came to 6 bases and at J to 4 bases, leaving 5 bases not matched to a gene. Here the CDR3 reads CAIRTGGAGYGYTF. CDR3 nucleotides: TGTGCCATCAGGACAGGGGGCGCCGGCTATGGCTACACCTTC.

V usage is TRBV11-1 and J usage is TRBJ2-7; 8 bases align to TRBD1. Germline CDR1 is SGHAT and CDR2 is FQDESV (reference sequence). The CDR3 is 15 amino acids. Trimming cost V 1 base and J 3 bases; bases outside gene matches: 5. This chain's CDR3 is CASSLVGDRGYEQYF. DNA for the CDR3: TGTGCCAGCAGCTTAGTGGGTGACAGGGGCTACGAGCAGTACTTC.

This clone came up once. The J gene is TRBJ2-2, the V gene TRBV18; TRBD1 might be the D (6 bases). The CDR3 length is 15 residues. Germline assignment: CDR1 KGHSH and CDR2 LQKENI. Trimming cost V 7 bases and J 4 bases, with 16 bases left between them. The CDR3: CASFRDIVGTGELFF. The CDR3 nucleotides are TGTGCCAGCTTCCGGGACATAGTCGGCACCGGGGAGCTGTTTTTT.

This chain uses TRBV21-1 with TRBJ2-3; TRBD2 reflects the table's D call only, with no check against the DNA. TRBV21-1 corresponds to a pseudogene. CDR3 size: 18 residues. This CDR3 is CASSKVDYSKGCTDTQYF. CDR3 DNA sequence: TGTGCCAGCAGCAAAGTTGACTACTCAAAAGGCTGCACAGATACGCAGTATTTT.

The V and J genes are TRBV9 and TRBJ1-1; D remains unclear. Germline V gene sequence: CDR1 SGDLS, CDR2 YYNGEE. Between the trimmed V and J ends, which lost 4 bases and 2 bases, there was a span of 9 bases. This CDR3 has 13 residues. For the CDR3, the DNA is TGTGCCAGCAGCCCTATAAGTAACACTGAAGCTTTCTTT. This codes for CASSPISNTEAFF.

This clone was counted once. CDR3 DNA sequence: TGTGCCAGCATTGGACAGGGATTGGGCGAGCAGTACTTC. Translated, it gives CASIGQGLGEQYF. The chain has TRBV25-1 and TRBJ2-7; 8 bases agree with TRBD1. Per germline, CDR1 MGHDK and CDR2 SYGVNS. V gave up 7 bases and J gave up 6 bases; unmatched junction bases: 8. The CDR3 covers 13 residues.

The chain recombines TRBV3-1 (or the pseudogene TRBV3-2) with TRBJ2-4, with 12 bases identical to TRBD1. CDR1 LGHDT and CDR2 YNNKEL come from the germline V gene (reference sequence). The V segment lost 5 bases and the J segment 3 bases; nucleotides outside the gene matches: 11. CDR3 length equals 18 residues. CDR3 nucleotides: TGTGCCAGCAGCAGGGACAGGGGGCAAGATTTAGGCAAAAACATTCAGTACTTC. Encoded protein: CASSRDRGQDLGKNIQYF.

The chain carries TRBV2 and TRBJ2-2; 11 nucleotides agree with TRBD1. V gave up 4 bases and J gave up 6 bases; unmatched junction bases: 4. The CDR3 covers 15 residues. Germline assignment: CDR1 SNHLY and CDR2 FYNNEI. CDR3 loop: CASSVPGQGAGELFF. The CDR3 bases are TGTGCCAGCAGTGTCCCGGGACAGGGGGCCGGGGAGCTGTTTTTT. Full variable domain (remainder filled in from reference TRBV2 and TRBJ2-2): EPEVTQTPSHQVTQMGQEVILRCVPISNHLYFYWYRQILGQKVEFLVSFYNNEISEKSEIFDDQFSVERPDGSNFTLKIRSTKLEDSAMYFCASSVPGQGAGELFFGEGSRLTVL.